These 9 T cell receptor gamma chains originate from one sample sequenced in a study of gamma-delta chains in newborns, infants, children. TCRdb reanalyzed the reads using CATT. The sample consists of some 400 gamma-chain clones, 3.4% of them appearing once. What was sequenced was blood. The source of these receptors is a child who was a newborn, infant or young child, either healthy, febrile or measles-vaccinated (not recorded which).

There are a few counts of this clone. The protein recorded in TCRdb matches a much larger clone and deviates from this DNA's translation at residue 14, suggesting a read error; the protein here is obtained by translating the DNA. The chain links TRGV9 to TRGJP. Germline V gene sequence: CDR1 GITISATS, CDR2 ISYDGTV (reference sequence). This CDR3 is 16 amino acids long. The CDR3: CALWEALQLGKKIRVF. The CDR3 nucleotides read TGTGCCTTGTGGGAGGCCCTCCAGTTGGGCAAAAAAATCAGGGTATTT.

Remarks on this clone: Given a far larger clone just one base away, this is likely a sequencing read error. In the same sample, other DNA sequences code for this CDR3. The chain recombines TRGV9 with TRGJP. The CDR3 extends over 15 amino acids. Germline V gene lookup returns CDR1 GITISATS and CDR2 ISYDGTV (reference sequence). CDR3 amino acids: CALWKQELGKKIKVF. The CDR3 nucleotides are TGTGCCCTGTGGAAGCAAGAGTTGGGCAAAAAAATCAAGGTATTT.

Remarks on this clone: The TCRdb record carries a much larger clone's protein, which differs from this DNA's translation at residue 5; a read error is the likely cause, and the protein listed here is the DNA translation. This chain connects TRGV9 to TRGJP. Germline lookup yields CDR1 GITISATS and CDR2 ISYDGTV (reference sequence). The CDR3 is made up of 16 amino acids. The CDR3 nucleotides are TGTGCCTTGTGGGGGGTGCGCGAGTTGGGCAAAAAAATCAAGGTATTT. Its translation is CALWGVRELGKKIKVF.

A few counts support this clone. Given a far larger clone just one base away, this is likely a sequencing read error. Additional DNA sequences in this sample encode the identical CDR3. The V call is TRGV5, the J call TRGJP1. This CDR3 comprises 16 residues. With V trimmed by 0 bases and J by 7 bases, 11 bases remained unmatched. CDR1 VINAFY and CDR2 YDVSNSKD come from the germline V gene. This chain's CDR3 is CATWDRHLQGGWFKIF. The DNA of the CDR3 is TGTGCCACCTGGGACAGGCATCTTCAGGGTGGTTGGTTCAAGATATTT.

A note on this clone: TCRdb's listed protein matches a much larger clone and diverges from this DNA's translation at residue 12, likely through a read error; the protein shown comes from the DNA. CDR3 sequence reads: CALWEVSVGKKTKVF. The CDR3 nucleotides are TGTGCCTTGTGGGAGGTTTCAGTGGGCAAAAAAACCAAGGTATTT. The chain carries TRGV9 and TRGJP. Looked up from germline, CDR1 is GITISATS and CDR2 is ISYDGTV (reference sequence). CDR3 length: 15 amino acids.

With regard to this clone: A far larger clone is just one base off, so this is likely a read error. The identical CDR3 is also encoded by other nucleotide sequences in the sample. This chain connects TRGV9 to TRGJP. The length of the CDR3 is 17 residues. CDR1 and CDR2 from the germline V gene are GITISATS and ISYDGTV (reference sequence). In nucleotides, the CDR3 is TGTGCCTTGTGGGAGGTGTACGGAGAGTTGGGCAAGAAAATCAAGGTATTT. It encodes CALWEVYGELGKKIKVF.

To note about this clone: With a far larger clone one base away, a read error is the likely cause. V is TRGV2 and J is TRGJ1 or TRGJ2. The ends lost 0 bases at V and 15 bases at J; junction bases unmatched: 8. There are 11 residues in the CDR3. The germline gives CDR1 EGSNGY, CDR2 YDSYNSKV. The CDR3 coding sequence is TGTGCCACCTGGGACGGGCGGGTGAGACTCTTT. Encoded protein: CATWDGRVRLF.

This clone showed up just a few times. A far larger clone differs by one base, so this is likely a read error. This chain's CDR3 is CALWKQELGKKIEVF. The CDR3 DNA is TGTGCCTTGTGGAAGCAAGAGTTGGGCAAAAAAATCGAGGTATTT. The gene calls are TRGV9 and TRGJP. The CDR3 sequence is 15 residues long. In germline, CDR1 is GITISATS, CDR2 ISYDGTV (reference sequence).

Turning to this clone: The amino acid sequence in TCRdb belongs to a much larger clone and departs from this DNA's translation at residue 6, likely a sequencing read error; the sequence shown is translated from the DNA. This rearrangement joins TRGV9 to TRGJP. The CDR3 covers 16 residues. The germline CDR1 and CDR2 sequences are GITISATS and ISYDGTV (reference sequence). Trimming took 4 bases from V and 5 from J; bases not matched to a gene: 5. CDR3 region: CALWEAKELGKKIKVF. The CDR3 DNA reads TGTGCCTTGTGGGAAGCTAAAGAGTTGGGCAAAAAAATCAAGGTATTT.